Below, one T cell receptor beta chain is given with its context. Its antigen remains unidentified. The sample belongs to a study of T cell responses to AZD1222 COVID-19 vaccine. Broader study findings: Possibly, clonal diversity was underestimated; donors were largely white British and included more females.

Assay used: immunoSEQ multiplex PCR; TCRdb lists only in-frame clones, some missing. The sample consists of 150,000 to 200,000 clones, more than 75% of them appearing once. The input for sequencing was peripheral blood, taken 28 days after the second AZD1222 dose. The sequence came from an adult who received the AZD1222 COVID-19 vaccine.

CDR3: CARSARLADSTDTQYF. DNA for the CDR3: TGTGCCAGAAGCGCCAGACTAGCGGACAGCACAGATACGCAGTATTTT. The chain is built from TRBV5-3 and TRBJ2-3, with 9 bases fitting TRBD2. TRBV5-3 has ORF status, its function being uncertain. Trimming at V came to 4 bases and at J to 0 bases, leaving 6 bases not matched to a gene. This CDR3 spans 16 amino acids.